The 28 T cell receptor beta chains given below trace back to one sample, sequenced in a study of chemoradiotherapy in HPV16-positive cancers. Produced via immunoSEQ multiplex PCR; TCRdb's table is partial and in-frame only. Found here are approximately 38,000 clones, about 82% of them singletons; the top ten hold 3% to 4%. Sequenced here: blood, sampled from a patient who underwent chemoradiotherapy. These receptors came from a human donor with HPV-associated anogenital cancer.

The gene calls are TRBV6-1 and TRBJ2-5; TRBD2 matches at 7 bases. Losses at the gene ends were 0 bases for V and 4 bases for J; bases not matched to a gene: 5. The germline V gene encodes CDR1 MNHNS and CDR2 SASEGT. This CDR3 is 15 amino acids long. The CDR3 DNA reads TGTGCCAGCAGTGAAGCCCTAGCGGAGGGAGAGACCCAGTACTTC. It yields the protein CASSEALAEGETQYF.

The genes are TRBV4-1 and TRBJ2-3; 7 bases map to TRBD2. The J segment lost 2 bases and the V segment lost 0 bases, leaving 2 bases of the junction unmatched. The CDR3 has 15 residues. Germline lookup yields CDR1 MGHRA and CDR2 YSYEKL. The CDR3 here is CASSQDRDYTDTQYF. DNA for the CDR3: TGCGCCAGCAGCCAAGACAGGGACTACACAGATACGCAGTATTTT.

Concerning this clone itself: Other DNA sequences from this sample encode an identical CDR3 as well. The chain couples TRBV11-3 to TRBJ2-6, with D unclear. There are 13 residues in the CDR3. V gave up 2 bases and J gave up 2 bases, with 1 base separating them. Germline assignment: CDR1 SGHNT and CDR2 YENEEA. The CDR3 coding sequence is TGTGCCAGCAGCTTAACTGGGGCCAACGTCCTGACTTTC. This translates into CASSLTGANVLTF.

This clone was seen only a few times. The V call is TRBV4-3, the J call TRBJ1-2, with 7 positions matching TRBD1. The CDR3 length is 13 residues. The germline gives CDR1 LGHNA, CDR2 YSLEER. The V gene end was trimmed by 2 bases and the J gene end by 8 bases; junction bases not matched to a gene: 5. The CDR3 is CASSQTGVMGYTF. The CDR3 DNA is TGCGCCAGCAGCCAAACAGGGGTTATGGGCTACACCTTC.

The count of this clone is one. V gene TRBV7-9 combines with J gene TRBJ1-2; D gene uncertain. Trimming took off 0 bases at V and 2 bases at J, with 7 bases between the two ends. CDR1 is SEHNR, CDR2 FQNEAQ, per germline (reference sequence). This CDR3 region has 14 residues. Written as DNA, the CDR3 is TGTGCCAGCAGCTTAGCGAAAGGGAACTATGGCTACACCTTC. Residues: CASSLAKGNYGYTF. The full variable domain, completed using reference TRBV7-9 and TRBJ1-2, is DTGVSQNPRHKITKRGQNVTFRCDPISEHNRLYWYRQTLGQGPEFLTYFQNEAQLEKSRLLSDRFSAERPKGSFSTLEIQRTEQGDSAMYLCASSLAKGNYGYTFGSGTRLTVV.

This chain uses TRBV5-6 with TRBJ1-5; possible D gene TRBD1, 5 bases. Germline-derived CDR1 and CDR2 are SGHDT and YYEEEE. The CDR3 covers 14 residues. Deletions cut 2 bases from V and 3 bases from J, with 9 bases between. For the CDR3, the DNA is TGTGCCAGCAGCTTAAGGGGCAACAATCAGCCCCAGCATTTT. It is translated as CASSLRGNNQPQHF.

The sample holds one count of this clone. The genes are TRBV18 and TRBJ2-2; D is unresolved. V was trimmed by 3 bases and J by 0 bases, leaving 11 bases between them. Germline CDR1 and CDR2: KGHSH and LQKENI. The CDR3 extends over 16 amino acids. The CDR3 region has the DNA TGTGCCAGCTCACCTTACCGAACGGCGAACACCGGGGAGCTGTTTTTT. It codes for CASSPYRTANTGELFF.

The gene calls are TRBV9 and TRBJ1-1; D possibly corresponds to TRBD1 (5 bases). CDR3 size: 14 residues. Trimming took off 0 bases at V and 3 bases at J, with 9 bases between the two ends. Germline CDR1 SGDLS, CDR2 YYNGEE. The CDR3 nucleotides read TGTGCCAGCAGCGTAGGGGGCGCGGACACTGAAGCTTTCTTT. Translation: CASSVGGADTEAFF.

The chain has TRBV29-1 and TRBJ2-5; no clear D. V was clipped by 5 bases and J by 5 bases, with 12 bases between them. The CDR3 loop spans 12 amino acids. The germline CDR1 and CDR2 sequences are SQVTM and ANQGSEA. For the CDR3, the DNA is TGCAGCGTTAATGACGGAATGGAGACCCAGTACTTC. This codes for CSVNDGMETQYF. The full variable domain, its missing parts supplied by reference TRBV29-1 and TRBJ2-5, is SAVISQKPSRDICQRGTSLTIQCQVDSQVTMMFWYRQQPGQSLTLIATANQGSEATYESGFVIDKFPISRPNLTFSTLTVSNMSPEDSSIYLCSVNDGMETQYFGPGTRLLVL.

The chain is built from TRBV5-1 and TRBJ1-2; a possible D gene is TRBD1 (6 bases). The V gene's germline CDR1 is SGHRS and CDR2 YFSETQ. V lost 4 bases, J lost 2 bases, and 12 bases lay in between. This CDR3 region has 14 residues. CDR3 loop: CASSRTDANYGYTF. CDR3 in DNA: TGCGCCAGCAGCAGGACAGACGCCAACTATGGCTACACCTTC. The variable domain in full, completed from reference TRBV5-1 and TRBJ1-2, reads KAGVTQTPRYLIKTRGQQVTLSCSPISGHRSVSWYQQTPGQGLQFLFEYFSETQRNKGNFPGRFSGRQFSNSRSEMNVSTLELGDSALYLCASSRTDANYGYTFGSGTRLTVV.

The rearrangement links TRBV27 to TRBJ1-2; D is undetermined. Germline V lookup: CDR1 MNHEY, CDR2 SMNVEV (reference sequence). This CDR3 is built from 15 residues. Trimming took off 4 bases at V and 8 bases at J, with 20 bases between the two ends. The CDR3 reads CASSSWSHSIRGYTF. CDR3 nucleotide sequence: TGTGCCAGCAGTTCCTGGTCTCATTCTATAAGGGGCTACACCTTC.

V and J are TRBV19 and TRBJ1-1; D is unclear. V was cut by 6 bases and J by 6 bases, with 11 bases left in between. Germline lookup yields CDR1 LNHDA and CDR2 SQIVND (reference sequence). The CDR3 contains 12 residues. CDR3 protein: CASSPMTAEAFF. The DNA of the CDR3 is TGTGCCAGTAGCCCAATGACGGCTGAAGCTTTCTTT.

V usage is TRBV5-4 and J usage is TRBJ1-5, with no clear D. The ends were cut back, 3 bases at V and 0 bases at J, with 7 bases in the middle. CDR1 SGHNT and CDR2 YYREEE come from the germline V gene (reference sequence). This CDR3 contains 14 residues. The CDR3 nucleotides read TGTGCCAGCAGCTCTTCAGTTAGCAATCAGCCCCAGCATTTT. Its protein product is CASSSSVSNQPQHF.

The chain uses TRBV5-1 and TRBJ2-7; a weak D match, TRBD1 (6 bases). This CDR3 has 15 residues. Germline-derived CDR1 and CDR2 are SGHRS and YFSETQ. Trimming took 4 bases from V and 5 from J, leaving 19 bases between them. Here the CDR3 DNA reads TGCGCCAGCAGCCGCACCGAAACAGGGTTCCACGAGCAGTACTTC. It specifies CASSRTETGFHEQYF.

The gene calls are TRBV6-6 and TRBJ1-5; no clear D gene. The CDR3 covers 15 residues. Trimming removed 7 bases at V and 3 bases at J, with 16 bases between. Germline lookup yields CDR1 MNHNY and CDR2 SVGAGI (reference sequence). The CDR3 sequence is CASKERQFNNQPQHF. DNA of the CDR3: TGTGCCAGCAAGGAGAGGCAGTTTAACAATCAGCCCCAGCATTTT.

The gene calls are TRBV5-1 and TRBJ2-1; no firm D call. Germline V lookup: CDR1 SGHRS, CDR2 YFSETQ. The V end lost 3 bases, the J end lost 9 bases, and 10 bases lay between the germline ends. The CDR3 consists of 12 residues. CDR3 sequence: CASSSFITEQFF. The CDR3 nucleotides are TGCGCCAGCAGCTCCTTCATAACTGAGCAGTTCTTC.

V gene TRBV25-1 combines with J gene TRBJ1-1; TRBD1 matches 8 bases. There are 15 residues in the CDR3. CDR1 MGHDK and CDR2 SYGVNS come from the germline V gene. V lost 4 bases to trimming and J lost 3 bases; unmatched junction nucleotides: 7. CDR3 sequence reads: CASSGLTGADTEAFF. For the CDR3, the DNA is TGTGCCAGCAGTGGCCTGACAGGGGCTGACACTGAAGCTTTCTTT. Variable domain in full (rest from reference TRBV25-1 and TRBJ1-1): EADIYQTPRYLVIGTGKKITLECSQTMGHDKMYWYQQDPGMELHLIHYSYGVNSTEKGDLSSESTVSRIRTEHFPLTLESARPSHTSQYLCASSGLTGADTEAFFGQGTRLTVV.

The chain has TRBV5-1 and TRBJ2-2; 10 bases are shared with TRBD2. CDR3 length: 18 amino acids. V was pared by 3 bases and J by 0 bases, with 8 bases of the junction left unmatched. Germline CDR1 reads SGHRS; CDR2 reads YFSETQ. DNA of the CDR3: TGCGCCAGCAGCTGGCTGGCTAGCGGGGGTACGAACACCGGGGAGCTGTTTTTT. Its translation: CASSWLASGGTNTGELFF.

The chain has TRBV19 and TRBJ1-1, with 7 bases fitting TRBD1. This CDR3 region has 15 residues. The ends lost 5 bases at V and 0 bases at J; junction bases unmatched: 6. In germline, CDR1 is LNHDA, CDR2 SQIVND (reference sequence). The CDR3 nucleotides read TGTGCCAGTAGTCCGTTTGGGACAGTGAACACTGAAGCTTTCTTT. Translated, it gives CASSPFGTVNTEAFF.

Only a few counts were recorded for this clone. The chain joins TRBV27 to TRBJ1-5; the D gene is possibly TRBD1 (6 bases). CDR3 length: 17 amino acids. The germline V gene has CDR1 MNHEY and CDR2 SMNVEV (reference sequence). V was clipped by 1 base and J by 0 bases, with 13 bases between them. The CDR3 protein is CASSLWGQAGSNQPQHF. In nucleotides, the CDR3 is TGTGCCAGCAGTTTATGGGGGCAGGCGGGTAGCAATCAGCCCCAGCATTTT.

The chain carries TRBV10-3 and TRBJ1-1; no reliable D call. Per germline, CDR1 ENHRY and CDR2 SYGVKD. Trimming stripped 2 bases from V and 0 bases from J, with 7 bases between. The CDR3 runs to 14 residues. Here the CDR3 reads CAISEIRLNTEAFF. In DNA, the CDR3 is TGTGCCATCAGTGAGATCAGGTTGAACACTGAAGCTTTCTTT.

V gene TRBV10-3 combines with J gene TRBJ1-1, with TRBD1 as a possible D gene (6 bases). The V end was cut by 2 bases, the J end by 1 base, with 14 bases between. The CDR3 is made up of 16 amino acids. The germline CDR1 and CDR2 sequences are ENHRY and SYGVKD. This CDR3 is CAISELTGLGNTEAFF. Here the CDR3 DNA reads TGTGCCATCAGTGAGCTAACAGGGTTAGGGAACACTGAAGCTTTCTTT.

This chain connects TRBV7-6 to TRBJ2-1, with D perhaps matching TRBD2 (6 bases). CDR3 length: 15 amino acids. V was cut by 4 bases and J by 2 bases, with 12 bases left in between. Germline V gene lookup returns CDR1 SGHVS and CDR2 FNYEAQ. Here the CDR3 reads CASSSAGGPYNEQFF. The CDR3 DNA is TGTGCCAGCAGCTCCGCCGGGGGACCCTACAATGAGCAGTTCTTC. The variable domain in full, with the rest retrieved from reference TRBV7-6 and TRBJ2-1, is GAGVSQSPRYKVTKRGQDVALRCDPISGHVSLYWYRQALGQGPEFLTYFNYEAQQDKSGLPNDRFSAERPEGSISTLTIQRTEQRDSAMYRCASSSAGGPYNEQFFGPGTRLTVL.

This chain joins TRBV5-1 and TRBJ2-5; D not certain. Germline CDR1 and CDR2: SGHRS and YFSETQ. The CDR3 spans 13 residues. With 0 bases removed from V and 5 bases from J, the gap between germline ends came to 8 bases. CDR3 region: CASSLVRFETQYF. The CDR3 coding sequence is TGCGCCAGCAGCTTGGTTCGGTTTGAGACCCAGTACTTC.

The V gene is TRBV6-5, the J gene TRBJ1-1; D possibly corresponds to TRBD1 (5 bases). Deletions cut 3 bases from V and 4 bases from J, with 18 bases between. The CDR3 covers 16 residues. Germline V CDR1 and CDR2: MNHEY, SVGAGI. The CDR3: CASSYVRVSVVTEAFF. The CDR3, as DNA: TGTGCCAGCAGTTATGTCAGGGTTAGCGTCGTCACTGAAGCTTTCTTT.

The J gene is TRBJ2-1, the V gene TRBV27, with D tentatively TRBD1 (6 bases). Trimming stripped 5 bases from V and 7 bases from J, with 15 bases between. Germline assignment: CDR1 MNHEY and CDR2 SMNVEV (reference sequence). This CDR3 region has 14 residues. This chain's CDR3 is CASSADSGQNEQFF. The DNA of the CDR3 is TGTGCCAGCAGTGCGGACAGTGGACAAAATGAGCAGTTCTTC.

This rearrangement joins TRBV5-4 to TRBJ2-1, with 7 bases identical to TRBD2. The germline V gene has CDR1 SGHNT and CDR2 YYREEE (reference sequence). The CDR3 length is 15 residues. Losses at the gene ends were 4 bases for V and 2 bases for J; bases not matched to a gene: 6. This CDR3 reads CASSAGTTTYNEQFF. CDR3 DNA: TGTGCCAGCAGCGCCGGGACTACTACCTACAATGAGCAGTTCTTC.

The chain joins TRBV19 to TRBJ2-5; TRBD2 agrees at 14 bases. V dropped 1 base and J dropped 5; count of bases not matched to a gene: 6. The germline gives CDR1 LNHDA, CDR2 SQIVND (reference sequence). This CDR3 contains 17 residues. CDR3 residues: CASSIGTSGGPQETQYF. CDR3 coding DNA: TGTGCCAGTAGTATAGGGACTAGCGGGGGGCCTCAGGAGACCCAGTACTTC.